What follows describes a single T cell receptor beta chain. The target of this receptor is not known. No base-level quality is on record; no much larger clone is a single base apart. This sample was taken from a study of T cell responses to AZD1222 COVID-19 vaccine (dated by TCRdb to about 2021). For the wider study: TCR sequencing covered over 230 trial participants: about 210 given two doses of AZD1222 and about 26 given two doses of MenACWY control vaccine. Trial participants were enrolled into age subgroups of 18-55, 56-69 and 70-plus years, which contained around 140, 26 and 57 TCR-sequenced participants, respectively.

Results and caveats for the whole study, not just this receptor: CD4 TCRs associated with the vaccine covered the entire spike protein, and the dominant responses were in regions 160-218 and 743-854. In the small 56-69-year group, the increase in depth fell short of significance, most likely because of low power. Participants were mostly white British and included more females than males, and it was suggested by the authors that clonal diversity may have been underestimated. Spike-specific TCR breadth and depth rose significantly after two AZD1222 doses compared with day 0 and with MenACWY recipients. Because no day 14 peak-response samples were available, the repertoires could be characterized only after the peak T cell response. Conclusions about previously exposed vaccinees are limited, since just six AZD1222 recipients were seropositive for SARS-CoV-2 at baseline. Nearly half of unique spike-specific TCRs reportedly recognized epitopes outside regions mutated in the B.1.351 and B.1.1.7 variants.

What the time point label conveys for this sample: about 28 days (+/-7) after the second vaccine dose. AZD1222 recipients with second doses at about 4 weeks or about 12 weeks were pooled, because spike-specific TCR depth and breadth did not differ between schedules. Vaccinee samples were obtained from the UK trials COV001 and COV002, which included a single-blind randomized controlled phase 2/3 trial of AZD1222 (ChAdOx1 nCoV-19) in healthy adults. For TCRbeta chain sequencing, PBMC samples from trial participants were taken at day 0 and at day 28 after the second dose. The CDR3 regions of human TCRbeta chains were analyzed by immunosequencing. The study's processing was this. Repertoire TCRs were matched against a reference library of SARS-CoV-2-specific TCRs generated with the MIRA antigen-specificity platform. Breadth meant the fraction of unique TCRs that were SARS-CoV-2-associated, whereas depth meant the fraction of total T cells that were SARS-CoV-2-associated. Using the MIRA data, each spike-specific TCR was assigned both to the spike region to which the TCR was reactive and to a CD4 or CD8 class. Log10-transformed breadth and depth values were compared by one-way ANOVA with Sidak's multiple comparisons tests. What TCRdb holds here is the immuneACCESS table cut down to in-frame rearrangements. Part of the clones is not present; checked against another copy, under half of the missing clones reflect an unresolved V gene, and the others are unexplained. That table is the source of V, J and clone size, and D and trimming were worked out from the DNA. This sample lists approximately 130,000 clones; approximately 80% were detected once. The top ten clonotypes cover about 28% of the sample.

According to the germline V gene, CDR1 reads SGHTA and CDR2 reads FQGNSA. V is cut by 4 bases and J by 7 bases, and the space between the germline ends is 11 bases. Taken from cysteine to phenylalanine, the CDR3 has 13 residues. Only CDR3 DNA remains: 39 bases, in frame from the first base. The sample consisted of peripheral blood, taken 28 days after the second AZD1222 dose. This clonotype originated in an adult who received the AZD1222 COVID-19 vaccine. Recombination connected TRBV7-2 to TRBJ2-1; TRBD1 is a weak D gene call, 6 bases matching. This receptor carries the CDR3 CASSSDTGNEQFF. The sequence in DNA is TGTGCCAGCAGCTCCGATACAGGGAATGAGCAGTTCTTC.